This TCR beta chain was identified in a study of human T cells and chemical hapten exposure. Turning to the study itself: The use of 2% DPC on roughly 2 cm by roughly 2 cm of upper inner arm skin constituted sensitization.

This clonotype was seen many times. What it binds is not known. The study's findings and limits: Patch test score tracked positively with PT1 expanded TCR counts.

One entry per CDR3 protein, called by TCRdb with MiXCR from the RACE reads. The sample shows approximately 110,000 distinct CDR3 sequences, roughly 9.6% of them seen only once. As for time point: patch test 1, 2 weeks after DPC sensitization. The treatment is: therapeutic diphenylcyclopropenone sensitization with weekly scalp DPC. Blood sampling occurred before each patch-test application. This sample comprised whole blood, obtained in connection with sensitization to the hapten diphenylcyclopropenone (DPC). This TCR came from a woman aged 35 to 49 with alopecia areata. Some clones in this sample may be carry-over from other donors' samples.

The DNA for the CDR3 is TGCAGCGTTGAGGAAGGGAGGGGAGGCTACACCTTC. Translating it yields CSVEEGRGGYTF. The V and J genes are TRBV29-1 and TRBJ1-2, with TRBD1 as a possible D gene (5 bases). Looked up from germline, CDR1 is SQVTM and CDR2 is ANQGSEA. CDR3 size: 12 residues. Trimming cost V 3 bases and J 8 bases, with 13 bases left between them.